This TCR beta chain comes out of a study of Ad26.COV2.S vaccination and SARS-CoV-2 variants. Study as a whole: Enrolled in COV1001, the donor was in the Ad26.COV2.S trial arm, which received the vaccine. Notes on the study in general: There was a possibility that the TCR breadth and depth analyses underestimated total T cell responses.

Using immunoSEQ multiplex PCR, the repertoire was profiled, and TCRdb retains in-frame clones only, with some absent. The sample includes 250,000 to 300,000 clones, over 75% of them seen just once. Described treatment: roughly 18 received Ad26.COV2.S at low or high dose, single or two shots; several received placebo; per-sample allocation not given. Following the first vaccine or placebo injection, samples were taken on day 63. Comment on this clone: Its antigen is undetermined.

The CDR3 covers 14 residues. Germline CDR1 reads SGHRS; CDR2 reads YFSETQ. V gave up 0 bases and J gave up 4 bases; unmatched junction bases: 2. The sample here was peripheral blood, taken in a trial of Ad26.COV2.S vaccine versus placebo. V usage is TRBV5-1 and J usage is TRBJ2-7; TRBD1 agrees at 9 bases. The clonotype comes from a person aged 18-65 years who received the Ad26.COV2.S COVID-19 vaccine or a placebo. DNA for the CDR3: TGCGCCAGCAGCTTGGTTGGACAGGGGTACGAGCAGTACTTC. Its protein is CASSLVGQGYEQYF.